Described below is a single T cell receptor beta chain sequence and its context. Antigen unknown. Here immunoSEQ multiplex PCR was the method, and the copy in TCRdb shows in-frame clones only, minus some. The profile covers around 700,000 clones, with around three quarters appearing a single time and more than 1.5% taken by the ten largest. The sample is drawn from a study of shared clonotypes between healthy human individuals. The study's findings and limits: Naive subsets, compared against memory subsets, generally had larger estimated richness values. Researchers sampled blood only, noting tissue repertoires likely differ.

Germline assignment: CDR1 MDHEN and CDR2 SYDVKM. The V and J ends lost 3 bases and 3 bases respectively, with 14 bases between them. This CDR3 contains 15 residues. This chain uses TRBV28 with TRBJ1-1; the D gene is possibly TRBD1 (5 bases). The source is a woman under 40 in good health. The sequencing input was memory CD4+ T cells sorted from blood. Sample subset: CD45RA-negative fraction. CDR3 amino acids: CASSFGDLRDTEAFF. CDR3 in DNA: TGTGCCAGCAGTTTTGGGGACCTCAGGGACACTGAAGCTTTCTTT.